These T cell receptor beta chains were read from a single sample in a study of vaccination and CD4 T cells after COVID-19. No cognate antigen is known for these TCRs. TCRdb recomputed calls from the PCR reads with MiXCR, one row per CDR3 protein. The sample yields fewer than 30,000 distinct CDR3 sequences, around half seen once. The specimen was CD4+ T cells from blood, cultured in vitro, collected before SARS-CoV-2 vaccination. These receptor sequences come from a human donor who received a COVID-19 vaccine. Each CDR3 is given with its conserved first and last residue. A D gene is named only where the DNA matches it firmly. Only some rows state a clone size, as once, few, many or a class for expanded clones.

CDR3: CSATTGSSYEQYF; DNA: TGCAGTGCCACGACAGGGAGCTCCTACGAGCAGTACTTC; D: TRBD1; J: TRBJ2-7; V: TRBV20-1; size: once
CDR3: CASGEPNRGAKNIQYF; DNA: TGTGCTAGTGGTGAGCCTAACAGGGGAGCCAAAAACATTCAGTACTTC; D: TRBD1; J: TRBJ2-4; V: TRBV12-5; size: -
CDR3: CASSLRQTAVAGELFF; DNA: TGTGCCAGCAGTTTGAGACAGACTGCCGTTGCCGGGGAGCTGTTTTTT; D: -; J: TRBJ2-2; V: TRBV12-3/TRBV12-4; size: -
CDR3: CASSVLSTDSPLHF; DNA: TGTGCCAGCAGCGTCTTGTCTACGGACTCACCCCTCCACTTT; D: -; J: TRBJ1-6; V: TRBV9; size: -
CDR3: CASSSWGAGPQHF; DNA: TGTGCCAGCAGTTCCTGGGGGGCGGGGCCCCAGCATTTT; D: -; J: TRBJ1-5; V: TRBV12-3/TRBV12-4; size: -
CDR3: CAISDRPRSGNTIYF; DNA: TGTGCCATCAGTGATCGGCCACGCTCTGGAAACACCATATATTTT; D: -; J: TRBJ1-3; V: TRBV10-3; size: -
CDR3: CASSYSVDRGETQYF; DNA: TGTGCCAGCAGTTACTCGGTTGACAGGGGAGAGACCCAGTACTTC; D: TRBD1; J: TRBJ2-5; V: TRBV6-5; size: few
CDR3: CASSELPSSYNEQFF; DNA: TGTGCCAGCAGTGAGCTACCGAGCTCCTACAATGAGCAGTTCTTC; D: -; J: TRBJ2-1; V: TRBV6-4; size: -
CDR3: CAISLGQRNTGELFF; DNA: TGTGCCATCAGCCTGGGACAGAGGAACACCGGGGAGCTGTTTTTT; D: TRBD1; J: TRBJ2-2; V: TRBV10-3; size: -
CDR3: CAISNRGNTEAFF; DNA: TGTGCCATCAGCAACAGGGGGAACACTGAAGCTTTCTTT; D: TRBD1; J: TRBJ1-1; V: TRBV10-3; size: -
CDR3: CASNGQGATEAFF; DNA: TGTGCCAGCAACGGACAGGGGGCCACTGAAGCTTTCTTT; D: TRBD1; J: TRBJ1-1; V: TRBV11-3; size: -
CDR3: CATSIRDRGPYNEQFF; DNA: TGTGCCACCAGCATCAGAGACAGGGGACCCTACAATGAGCAGTTCTTC; D: TRBD1; J: TRBJ2-1; V: TRBV15; size: few